This TCR beta chain was profiled in a study of naive and memory T cell subsets. Study-wide findings and caveats: The RNA method is potentially sensitive to activation and differentiation changes.

Germline-derived CDR1 and CDR2 are DFQATT and SNEGSKA (reference sequence). V lost 1 base to trimming and J lost 4 bases; unmatched junction nucleotides: 9. The CDR3 totals 17 residues. Reverse transcription of blood and skin TCR RNA was primed at alpha and beta constant regions. One entry per CDR3 protein, called by TCRdb with MiXCR from the 5' RACE reads. Of approximately 24,000 distinct CDR3 sequences in the sample, roughly a quarter are singletons; the top ten hold about 1.8%. This clonotype qualifies as medium-sized. Its target is unknown. Whole blood, roughly 2.5 ml, came from adult healthy volunteers.

The rearrangement links TRBV20-1 to TRBJ2-5; 13 nucleotides agree with TRBD2. This receptor was taken from a female donor in good health. Here the CDR3 DNA reads TGCAGTGCTAGAGGATTCGGGACTAGCGGGGTTGGAGAGACCCAGTACTTC. This translates into CSARGFGTSGVGETQYF.